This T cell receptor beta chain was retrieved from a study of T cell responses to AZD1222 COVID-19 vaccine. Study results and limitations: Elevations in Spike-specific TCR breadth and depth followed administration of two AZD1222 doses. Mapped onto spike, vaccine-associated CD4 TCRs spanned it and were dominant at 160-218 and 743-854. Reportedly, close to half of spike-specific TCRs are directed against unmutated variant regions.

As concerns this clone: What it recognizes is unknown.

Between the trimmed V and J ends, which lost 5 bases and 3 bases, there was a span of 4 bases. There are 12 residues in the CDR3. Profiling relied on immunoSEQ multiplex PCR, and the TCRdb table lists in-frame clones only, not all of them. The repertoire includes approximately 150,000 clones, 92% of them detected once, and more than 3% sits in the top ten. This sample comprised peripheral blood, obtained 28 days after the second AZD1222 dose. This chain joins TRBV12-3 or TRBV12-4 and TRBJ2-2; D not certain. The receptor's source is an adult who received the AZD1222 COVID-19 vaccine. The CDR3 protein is CASSRDTGELFF. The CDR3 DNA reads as TGTGCCAGCAGTAGGGACACCGGGGAGCTGTTTTTT.